This T cell receptor (beta chain) was captured by sequencing in a study of T cell responses to AZD1222 COVID-19 vaccine. Study results and limitations: Repertoire samples came only from after the peak T cell response. Spike-specific TCR breadth rose after two AZD1222 doses, and depth rose as well. Per reports, nearly half of all spike-specific TCRs target regions that are unmutated in variants.

Germline V lookup: CDR1 SGHTA, CDR2 FQGTGA. V dropped 1 base and J dropped 7 bases, with 12 bases sitting between them. This CDR3 is 14 amino acids long. Sequencing used immunoSEQ multiplex PCR; TCRdb keeps in-frame clones, though not all of them. The sample lists approximately 100,000 clones, 85% seen once, with more than 3.5% in the top ten. A word on this clone: Its antigen is undetermined.

The chain combines TRBV7-3 with TRBJ2-3; D perhaps matches TRBD2 (6 bases). Sequencing was performed on peripheral blood, taken 28 days after the second AZD1222 dose. The clonotype comes from an adult who received the AZD1222 COVID-19 vaccine. CDR3 nucleotides: TGTGCCAGCAGCTTAAACCCGGGGGAAAATACGCAGTATTTT. Its protein product is CASSLNPGENTQYF.